This TCR beta chain is from a study of T cell changes during pregnancy in multiple sclerosis. This CDR3 is built from 14 residues. The germline V and J ends were trimmed by 6 bases and 0 bases, with 11 bases remaining between them. Looked up from germline, CDR1 is MDHEN and CDR2 is SYDVKM. Clones were read by immunoSEQ multiplex PCR, and TCRdb kept only the in-frame ones, dropping some. The sample records about 43,000 clones, 90% being singletons. The rearrangement joins TRBV28 to TRBJ1-2; D is unclear. This TCR was sampled from a female donor in good health, enrolled as a control in a pregnancy study. The source material was peripheral blood, sampled in the second trimester of pregnancy. The CDR3 here is CASRGSRPNYGYTF. DNA of the CDR3: TGTGCCAGCAGGGGGAGCAGGCCTAACTATGGCTACACCTTC.